The rows below give T cell receptor beta chains drawn from one sample of a study of blood T cell repertoires in COVID-19. Measured with immunoSEQ multiplex PCR; TCRdb has only the in-frame clones, and not every one. The sample records around 400,000 clones, around nine tenths being singletons. Sequenced material: PBMCs or T cells enriched from blood (not recorded which). These TCRs come from a woman aged 18-29 years who had been exposed to COVID-19. Each CDR3 is given with its conserved first and last residue. D genes are given only for firm matches. The size of a clone is reported for some rows only, either as once, few or many, or as a class for expanded clones.

J gene: TRBJ2-7
clone size: once
V gene: TRBV5-1
D gene: TRBD2
CDR3 protein: CASSLVAGGSYEQYF
CDR3 DNA: TGCGCCAGCAGCTTGGTAGCGGGAGGATCATACGAGCAGTACTTC

J gene: TRBJ1-3
clone size: .
V gene: TRBV2
D gene: .
CDR3 protein: CASSGTGLSGNTIYF
CDR3 DNA: TGTGCCAGCAGCGGAACAGGCCTCTCTGGAAACACCATATATTTT

J gene: TRBJ1-1
clone size: .
V gene: TRBV19
D gene: .
CDR3 protein: CASSIKGVNTEAFF
CDR3 DNA: TGTGCCAGTAGTATCAAGGGAGTGAACACTGAAGCTTTCTTT

J gene: TRBJ1-5
clone size: .
V gene: TRBV30
D gene: TRBD1
CDR3 protein: CAWSQGDNQPQHF
CDR3 DNA: TGTGCCTGGAGTCAGGGGGACAATCAGCCCCAGCATTTT

J gene: TRBJ1-4
clone size: few
V gene: TRBV18
D gene: .
CDR3 protein: CASSPNGGAKLFF
CDR3 DNA: TGTGCCAGCTCACCAAATGGTGGAGCCAAACTGTTTTTT

J gene: TRBJ1-2
clone size: .
V gene: TRBV7-6
D gene: TRBD1
CDR3 protein: CASSLVSPGQGADGYTF
CDR3 DNA: TGTGCCAGCAGCTTAGTTAGCCCGGGACAGGGGGCGGATGGCTACACCTTC

J gene: TRBJ2-2
clone size: few
V gene: TRBV5-1
D gene: TRBD2
CDR3 protein: CASSLVAGVGTGELFF
CDR3 DNA: TGCGCCAGCAGCTTGGTAGCGGGAGTAGGCACCGGGGAGCTGTTTTTT

J gene: TRBJ2-7
clone size: .
V gene: TRBV7-7
D gene: .
CDR3 protein: CASSLGDLGEQYF
CDR3 DNA: TGTGCCAGCAGCTTGGGAGACCTTGGTGAGCAGTACTTC

J gene: TRBJ2-1
clone size: once
V gene: TRBV6-2/TRBV6-3
D gene: .
CDR3 protein: CASSYDPARGTGGNEQFF
CDR3 DNA: TGTGCCAGCAGTTATGACCCAGCGCGGGGTACTGGGGGGAATGAGCAGTTCTTC

J gene: TRBJ1-2
clone size: .
V gene: TRBV7-9
D gene: TRBD1
CDR3 protein: CASSRMGQVVSGYTF
CDR3 DNA: TGTGCCAGCAGCCGAATGGGACAGGTAGTCTCTGGCTACACCTTC

J gene: TRBJ1-5
clone size: .
V gene: TRBV24-1
D gene: .
CDR3 protein: CATSAGAIQPQHF
CDR3 DNA: TGTGCCACCAGTGCAGGGGCTATACAGCCCCAGCATTTT

J gene: TRBJ1-6
clone size: .
V gene: TRBV13
D gene: TRBD1
CDR3 protein: CASSLPRGQGIQPLHF
CDR3 DNA: TGTGCCAGCAGCTTGCCCCGCGGACAGGGGATCCAGCCCCTCCACTTT

J gene: TRBJ2-7
clone size: .
V gene: TRBV6-6
D gene: TRBD1
CDR3 protein: CASSRTGGYYEQYF
CDR3 DNA: TGTGCCAGCAGTAGGACAGGGGGGTACTACGAGCAGTACTTC

J gene: TRBJ2-7
clone size: .
V gene: TRBV6-6
D gene: .
CDR3 protein: CASSSSEPYEQYF
CDR3 DNA: TGTGCCAGCAGTTCTAGCGAACCCTACGAGCAGTACTTC

J gene: TRBJ2-5
clone size: .
V gene: TRBV4-1
D gene: .
CDR3 protein: CASSHRQVEETQYF
CDR3 DNA: TGCGCCAGCAGCCATCGGCAGGTCGAAGAGACCCAGTACTTC

J gene: TRBJ2-2
clone size: once
V gene: TRBV19
D gene: .
CDR3 protein: CASTPRTGELFF
CDR3 DNA: TGTGCCAGTACCCCTAGAACCGGGGAGCTGTTTTTT

J gene: TRBJ1-1
clone size: .
V gene: TRBV2
D gene: TRBD1
CDR3 protein: CASRGRQGASKEAFF
CDR3 DNA: TGTGCCAGCAGGGGGAGACAGGGGGCTTCGAAAGAAGCTTTCTTT

J gene: TRBJ2-3
clone size: .
V gene: TRBV2
D gene: .
CDR3 protein: CASRRYRSPDTQYF
CDR3 DNA: TGTGCCAGCAGACGGTACCGTAGTCCAGATACGCAGTATTTT

J gene: TRBJ1-6
clone size: .
V gene: TRBV27
D gene: TRBD1
CDR3 protein: CASSFEGARNSPLHF
CDR3 DNA: TGTGCCAGCAGTTTTGAGGGGGCGCGAAATTCACCCCTCCACTTT

J gene: TRBJ2-7
clone size: .
V gene: TRBV2
D gene: TRBD1
CDR3 protein: CASRDLQGAGEQYF
CDR3 DNA: TGTGCCAGCAGAGACTTACAGGGGGCTGGCGAGCAGTACTTC

J gene: TRBJ1-2
clone size: few
V gene: TRBV3-1/TRBV3-2
D gene: TRBD1
CDR3 protein: CASSPDRGSGYTF
CDR3 DNA: TGTGCCAGCAGCCCCGACAGGGGAAGTGGCTACACCTTC

J gene: TRBJ2-5
clone size: .
V gene: TRBV6-2/TRBV6-3
D gene: .
CDR3 protein: CASSYYRNQETQYF
CDR3 DNA: TGTGCCAGCAGTTATTACAGGAACCAAGAGACCCAGTACTTC

J gene: TRBJ1-1
clone size: .
V gene: TRBV12-5
D gene: TRBD1
CDR3 protein: CASGLDSLTGERGEAFF
CDR3 DNA: TGTGCTAGTGGTTTGGACTCACTTACAGGGGAACGGGGTGAAGCTTTCTTT

J gene: TRBJ2-3
clone size: .
V gene: TRBV7-9
D gene: .
CDR3 protein: CASSFQSDTQYF
CDR3 DNA: TGTGCCAGCAGCTTCCAATCAGATACGCAGTATTTT